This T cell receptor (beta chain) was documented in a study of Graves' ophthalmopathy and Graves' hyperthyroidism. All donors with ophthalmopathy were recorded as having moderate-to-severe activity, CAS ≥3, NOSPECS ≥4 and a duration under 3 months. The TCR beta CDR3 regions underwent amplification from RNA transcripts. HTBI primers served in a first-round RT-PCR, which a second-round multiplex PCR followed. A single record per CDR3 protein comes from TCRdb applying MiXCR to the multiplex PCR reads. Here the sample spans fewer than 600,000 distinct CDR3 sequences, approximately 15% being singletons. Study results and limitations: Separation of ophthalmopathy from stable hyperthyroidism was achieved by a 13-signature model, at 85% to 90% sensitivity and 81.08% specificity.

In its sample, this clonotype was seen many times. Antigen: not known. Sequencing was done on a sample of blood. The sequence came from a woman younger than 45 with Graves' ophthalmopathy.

The CDR3 reads CASTPEGTGGDYGYTF. CDR3 DNA: TGTGCCAGTACCCCTGAGGGGACAGGGGGCGACTATGGCTACACCTTC. V usage is TRBV19 and J usage is TRBJ1-2; 12 bases match TRBD1. CDR1 LNHDA and CDR2 SQIVND come from the germline V gene (reference sequence). This CDR3 has 16 residues. Losses at the gene ends were 7 bases for V and 3 bases for J; bases not matched to a gene: 9.